This T cell receptor beta chain was sequenced in a study of vaccination and CD4 T cells after COVID-19. Whole-study context: Diagnosis preceded the drawing of post-COVID samples by a median 101 days (range 35 to 161). General study results and limits: It was found that, in convalescent patients, 304 of 307 vaccine-specific clones were spike mono-reactive.

Worth noting for this clonotype: The target antigen is unknown.

The Oncomine TCR Beta short-read assay was applied to DNA of cultured CD4+ T cells. TCRdb reprocessed the PCR reads via MiXCR and lists one record per CDR3 protein. Among roughly 8,700 distinct CDR3 sequences, over 45% were seen once, and the ten largest hold 17%. Noted treatment: roughly 10-day PBMC culture with coronavirus spike peptide pools or control peptides (ViraFEST assay). Ahead of the COVID-19 pandemic (2011-2018), the CD4+ T cells of the unexposed donor were collected. Specimen: CD4+ T cells from blood, cultured in vitro. This clonotype originated in a human donor in good health.

CDR3 sequence reads: CASSSQTGAGRTQYF. CDR3 DNA: TGTGCCAGCAGCTCCCAGACAGGGGCCGGTAGGACCCAGTACTTC. The chain has TRBV7-6 and TRBJ2-5, with 8 bases matching TRBD1. The V gene end was trimmed by 4 bases and the J gene end by 7 bases; junction bases not matched to a gene: 11. The CDR3 covers 15 residues. Germline-derived CDR1 and CDR2 are SGHVS and FNYEAQ.